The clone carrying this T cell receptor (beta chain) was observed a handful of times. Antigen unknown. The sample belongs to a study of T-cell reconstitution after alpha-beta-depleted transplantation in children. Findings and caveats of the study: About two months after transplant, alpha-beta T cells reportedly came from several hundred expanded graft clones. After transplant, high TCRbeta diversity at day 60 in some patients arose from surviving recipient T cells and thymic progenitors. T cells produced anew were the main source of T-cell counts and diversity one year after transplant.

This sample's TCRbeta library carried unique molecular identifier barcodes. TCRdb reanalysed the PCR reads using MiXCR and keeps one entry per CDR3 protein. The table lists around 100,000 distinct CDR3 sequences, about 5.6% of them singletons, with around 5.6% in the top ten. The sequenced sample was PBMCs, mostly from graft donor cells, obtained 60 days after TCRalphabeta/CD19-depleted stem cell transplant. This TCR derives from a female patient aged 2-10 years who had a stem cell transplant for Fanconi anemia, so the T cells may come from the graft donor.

The CDR3 DNA reads TGCGCCAGCAGCTTGCAAGGCGGGAGGGCCAGTCGCGAGCAGTACTTC. It encodes CASSLQGGRASREQYF. This sequence joins TRBV5-1 and TRBJ2-7; 9 bases are shared with TRBD2. This CDR3 has 16 amino acids. The V segment lost 1 base and the J segment 6 bases; nucleotides outside the gene matches: 11. The V gene's germline CDR1 is SGHRS and CDR2 YFSETQ.